This TCR beta chain was found in a study of response to subunit inactivated influenza vaccine. This clonotype was detected ten times or more. Its antigen is as yet unknown. Notes on the study in general: The authors put forward the suggestion that each seasonal influenza vaccination may bring in only a limited number of new T cells.

CDR3 size: 14 residues. CDR1 is SGHTA and CDR2 is FQGNSA in the germline V gene. With V trimmed by 3 bases and J by 2 bases, 1 base remained unmatched. TCRdb reanalysed the RT-PCR reads using MiXCR and keeps one entry per CDR3 protein. Of more than 450,000 distinct CDR3 sequences listed, over 9.5% were seen once; the top ten hold more than 8.5%. The source was PBMCs from blood, collected on the day of vaccination. The receptor comes from a man over 45 who received an inactivated influenza vaccine. The V and J genes are TRBV7-2 and TRBJ2-7, with TRBD2 matching over 10 bases. The CDR3 nucleotides are TGTGCCAGCAGCTTTAGCGGGGGGACCTACGAGCAGTACTTC. It translates to CASSFSGGTYEQYF.